This paragraph reports one T cell receptor (beta chain). This specimen comes from a study of blood T cell repertoires in COVID-19. Whole-study context: COVID-19 samples, acute and convalescent, were from the United States, Italy and Spain.

V lost 4 bases to trimming and J lost 1 base; unmatched junction nucleotides: 6. CDR1 SGHTA and CDR2 FQGTGA come from the germline V gene. The CDR3 loop spans 16 amino acids. Original methodology: From reference gene primer amplification, estimates of nucleated cell counts were derived. Method: immunoSEQ multiplex PCR; TCRdb's copy keeps in-frame clones and lacks some. Clone size and V and J calls were adopted from that table, with D and trimming inferred from the DNA. The sample consists of over 45,000 clones, roughly 87% of them appearing once. The sequenced sample consisted of peripheral blood. The clonotype comes from a man older than 75 in a cohort sampled during active COVID-19. The rearrangement links TRBV7-3 to TRBJ1-1; 10 bases match TRBD1. The CDR3 nucleotides are TGTGCCAGCAGCTCGACAGGGGGCCTAACGAACACTGAAGCTTTCTTT. Residues: CASSSTGGLTNTEAFF.